The clone carrying this T cell receptor (beta chain) was observed a single time. Its specificity is not known. PCR used 60 Vbeta primers and 13 Jbeta primers. TCRdb's table, derived via immunoSEQ multiplex PCR, lists solely in-frame clones and lacks some. The sample shows roughly 150,000 clones, 60% to 80% of them seen only once. The data belong to a study of cytomegalovirus exposure and HLA in healthy donors. The CDR3 is 16 amino acids. Overall study findings and caveats: Most sequenced TCRs were rare (though some public TCRs occurred in many donors). Fewer N-insertions than the roughly 670-donor mean were reportedly shown by an Asian-associated ancestry cluster in a later analysis. Reports showed the classifier diagnosing cytomegalovirus status with high specificity and sensitivity. As a later analysis revealed, the rate of TCR association differed by HLA locus, with DRB1 most and HLA-C fewest.

Source material: PBMCs. This sequence joins TRBV12-1 and TRBJ1-1; the table's D gene call, TRBD1, was not cross checked with the DNA. TRBV12-1 constitutes a pseudogene. The TCR comes from a male donor in good health and CMV-seronegative. The CDR3 nucleotides are TGTGCCAGCAGCCCCTGGGACAGGGGGCCGAACACTGAAGCTTTCTTT. Translating gives CASSPWDRGPNTEAFF.